Below, one T cell receptor beta chain is given with its context. Antigen unknown. The CDR3 is made up of 12 amino acids. V was clipped by 7 bases and J by 5 bases, with 14 bases between them. CDR1 and CDR2 from the germline V gene are SQVTM and ANQGSEA. This sample was taken from a study of beta chain features in type 1 diabetes. Study in general: Across all samples, some 110 million sorted cells were examined.

Study results and limitations: Among all four CD4+ subsets, Type 1 diabetes patients had TCRB CDR3s that were moderately but significantly shorter.

Every isolated RNA sample was fully reverse transcribed, so sequencing captured expressed TCRB transcripts. The table came from immunoSEQ multiplex PCR; TCRdb's copy has only in-frame clones and leaves some out. The repertoire holds under 800,000 clones, with about 14% as singletons. This receptor was identified in a man between 18 and 35 years old in good health. The rearrangement links TRBV29-1 to TRBJ1-1; TRBD1 is a possible D gene (6 bases). The sample consisted of naive CD4+ T cells from blood. CDR3 residues: CSANRAATEAFF. CDR3 coding DNA: TGCAGCGCGAACAGGGCTGCAACTGAAGCTTTCTTT.